This T cell receptor (beta chain) stems from a study of blood T cell repertoires in COVID-19. Clones were sequenced by immunoSEQ multiplex PCR, and TCRdb holds only the in-frame ones, with some missing. The table has 300,000 to 350,000 clones, around nine tenths seen once; the top ten hold around 0.92%. The CDR3 is 15 amino acids. Losses at the gene ends were 3 bases for V and 4 bases for J; bases not matched to a gene: 11. The germline CDR1 and CDR2 sequences are DFQATT and SNEGSKA (reference sequence). This study enrolled people aged about 18 to 90 from about two dozen US geographic areas. This chain connects TRBV20-1 to TRBJ2-7, with 8 bases identical to TRBD1. The sequenced sample was PBMCs or T cells enriched from blood (not recorded which). This TCR was sampled from a woman in her twenties or thirties who had been exposed to COVID-19. CDR3 loop: CSASPISGQGYEQYF. The CDR3 coding sequence is TGCAGTGCTAGTCCAATCTCCGGACAGGGTTACGAGCAGTACTTC.